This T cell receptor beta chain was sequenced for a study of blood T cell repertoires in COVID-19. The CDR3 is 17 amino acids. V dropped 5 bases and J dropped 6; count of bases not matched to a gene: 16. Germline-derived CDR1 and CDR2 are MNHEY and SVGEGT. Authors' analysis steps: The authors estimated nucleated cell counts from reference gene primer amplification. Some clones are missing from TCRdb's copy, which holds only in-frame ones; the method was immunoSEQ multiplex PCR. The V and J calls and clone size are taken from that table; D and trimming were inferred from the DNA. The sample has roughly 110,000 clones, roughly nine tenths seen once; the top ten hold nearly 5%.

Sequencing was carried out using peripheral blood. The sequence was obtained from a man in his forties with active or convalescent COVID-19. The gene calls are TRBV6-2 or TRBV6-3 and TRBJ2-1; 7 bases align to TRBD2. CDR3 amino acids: CASSTPSGGPISNEQFF. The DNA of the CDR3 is TGTGCCAGCAGTACACCTAGCGGCGGCCCGATCTCCAATGAGCAGTTCTTC.